This is a list of T cell receptor beta chains from one sample in a study of a mutant IDH1 vaccine in newly diagnosed glioma. Only in-frame clones appear in the TCRdb table, and some are missing; sequencing was by immunoSEQ multiplex PCR. The sample consists of about 51,000 clones, 60% to 85% of them appearing once. The sequencing here drew on PBMCs, taken from a glioma patient treated with radiotherapy, temozolomide or both. The receptor source for this set is a woman in her forties with glioma. CDR3s include the opening cysteine and the closing phenylalanine or tryptophan. A D gene is named only where the DNA matches it firmly. Size is stated for part of the rows, as once, few or many counts, or as a class when the clone is expanded.

d_call j_call clone_size v_call cdr3_nt cdr3_aa
TRBD1 TRBJ1-1 . TRBV19 TGTGCCAGTAGGGGAATCGGACAGGGGAAGTGGAACACTGAAGCTTTCTTT CASRGIGQGKWNTEAFF
TRBD1 TRBJ1-1 . TRBV5-1 TGCGCCAGCAGCCCGACCGGGACAGGGGGCTGGGTGGAAGCTTTCTTT CASSPTGTGGWVEAFF
. TRBJ1-5 . TRBV14 TGTGCCAGCAGCCAAGCGGGATACACTCCCCAGCATTTT CASSQAGYTPQHF
. TRBJ2-3 . TRBV2 TGTGCCAGCGCGAGGGCCGACACCCATACGCAGTATTTT CASARADTHTQYF
TRBD2 TRBJ2-1 . TRBV5-1 TGCGCCAGCAGGGATCGTTGGGTCGGGGGGGCCTACAATGAGCAGTTCTTC CASRDRWVGGAYNEQFF
. TRBJ1-3 . TRBV5-8 TGTGCCAGCAGCATAAGGGGGAGCTCTGGAAACACCATATATTTT CASSIRGSSGNTIYF
. TRBJ1-4 . TRBV18 TGTGCCAGCTCAAATAATGAAAAACTGTTTTTT CASSNNEKLFF
TRBD1 TRBJ1-4 . TRBV6-6 TGTGCCAGCAGAGCGGGGACAGGGGTTGAAAAACTGTTTTTT CASRAGTGVEKLFF
. TRBJ2-7 . TRBV9 TGTGCCAGCAGCGTAGACAAAAGTGGCGAGCAGTACTTC CASSVDKSGEQYF
. TRBJ1-6 . TRBV6-5 TGTGCCAGCAGTTACAAGGGCGGAAATTCACCCCTCCACTTT CASSYKGGNSPLHF
TRBD1 TRBJ1-4 . TRBV25-1 TGTGCCAGCAGCCTCAGGGGGCAAGTTGAAAAACTGTTTTTT CASSLRGQVEKLFF
. TRBJ1-1 . TRBV14 TGTGCCAGCAGCCAGTCAAAAGGGACAATGAACACTGAAGCTTTCTTT CASSQSKGTMNTEAFF
TRBD1 TRBJ1-2 . TRBV7-9 TGTGCCAGCAGCTCGCGGACAGGGTGGGGCTACACCTTC CASSSRTGWGYTF
. TRBJ2-5 . TRBV7-7 TGTGCTAGCAGCTTAGACGGGGGGCGGGGAGAGACCCAGTACTTC CASSLDGGRGETQYF
TRBD1 TRBJ1-5 . TRBV18 TGTGCCAGCTCACCGGGACAGGTCAATCAGCCCCAGCATTTT CASSPGQVNQPQHF
. TRBJ1-1 few TRBV4-1 TGCGCCAGCAGTCCGACCGGGACGGGGAACACTGAAGCTTTCTTT CASSPTGTGNTEAFF
TRBD2 TRBJ2-5 . TRBV13 TGTGCCAGCAGCTGGGGACTAGCGGGGGCCCCGGGGGAGACCCAGTACTTC CASSWGLAGAPGETQYF
. TRBJ2-5 . TRBV5-4 TGTGCCAGCAGCCCTCCCAGCTCTAGGGGCCAAGAGACCCAGTACTTC CASSPPSSRGQETQYF
. TRBJ1-5 once TRBV7-7 TGTGCTAGCAGCTTAGACAGATATCAGCCCCAGCATTTT CASSLDRYQPQHF
. TRBJ2-6 . TRBV10-3 TGTGCCACCCAGTCCTCTGGGGCCAACGTCCTGACTTTC CATQSSGANVLTF
. TRBJ1-1 once TRBV5-1 TGCGCCAGCAGCTTCCCCGAAGGACCAGCTTTCTTT CASSFPEGPAFF
. TRBJ2-3 . TRBV10-3 TGTGCCATCAGTGAGTACCAATCAGATACGCAGTATTTT CAISEYQSDTQYF
. TRBJ1-1 . TRBV7-9 TGTGCCAGCAGCACAGGGCCTGAAGCTTTCTTT CASSTGPEAFF
. TRBJ1-5 . TRBV7-2 TGTGCCAGCAGCTTAGCGAGAGCTGTAGGTCAGCCCCAGCATTTT CASSLARAVGQPQHF
. TRBJ2-7 . TRBV4-2 TGTGCCAGCAGCCAAGATCGCAGGGGGGGGGCCTACGAGCAGTACTTC CASSQDRRGGAYEQYF
. TRBJ1-4 . TRBV6-1 TGTGCCAGCAGTGACTCGGGGGGCGCAGATGAAAAACTGTTTTTT CASSDSGGADEKLFF
. TRBJ2-7 . TRBV4-3 TGCGCCAGCAGTCCTCTACGGGGGAGCTCCTACGAGCAGTACTTC CASSPLRGSSYEQYF
. TRBJ1-3 . TRBV4-3 TGCGCCAGCAGCCAAGAGGGGGACTACGGAAACACCATATATTTT CASSQEGDYGNTIYF
TRBD1 TRBJ1-4 . TRBV6-5 TGTGCCAGCAGTCGGGACAGGGGTAGGGAAAAACTGTTTTTT CASSRDRGREKLFF
TRBD1 TRBJ1-2 . TRBV6-1 TGTGCCAGCAGTGAGGCCTTGGGGACAGGGTTGGGCTATGGCTACACCTTC CASSEALGTGLGYGYTF
. TRBJ2-7 . TRBV14 TGTGCCAGCAGCCAACGGAGCGGGCTCCGCCAAAGCGAGCAGTACTTC CASSQRSGLRQSEQYF
. TRBJ1-5 few TRBV2 TGTGCCAGCAGTGGCCCGCCCAGCAATCAGCCCCAGCATTTT CASSGPPSNQPQHF
. TRBJ1-1 . TRBV9 TGTGCCAGCAGCGTAGCTTGGGGCGGTAACACTGAAGCTTTCTTT CASSVAWGGNTEAFF
. TRBJ2-2 . TRBV5-1 TGCGCCAGCAGCTTGGCAGGGACCGGGGAGCTGTTTTTT CASSLAGTGELFF
. TRBJ1-5 . TRBV5-8 TGTGCCAGCAGCTTGTTGTTTCAGCCCCAGCATTTT CASSLLFQPQHF
. TRBJ1-6 . TRBV4-1 TGCGCCAGCAGCCAAGGGTGGGGGGACGCCTATAATTCACCCCTCCACTTT CASSQGWGDAYNSPLHF
. TRBJ2-2 . TRBV5-1 TGCGCCAGCAGCTACACCTTGGGGCAGGGAAGGAACACCGGGGAGCTGTTTTTT CASSYTLGQGRNTGELFF
TRBD2 TRBJ2-7 . TRBV7-2 TGTGCCAGCAGCTTAGAGCTAGCGGGACCATGGCGGTACTTC CASSLELAGPWRYF
. TRBJ2-3 . TRBV9 TGTGCCAGCAGTCCCGGTGGGGGACAAGATACGCAGTATTTT CASSPGGGQDTQYF
. TRBJ1-3 . TRBV5-1 TGCGCCAGCAGCTTGAGTTTGGCCGGGGCCGGAAACACCATATATTTT CASSLSLAGAGNTIYF
TRBD1 TRBJ1-1 few TRBV7-2 TGTGCCAGCAGCTTCAGGGGGGGGATCACTGAAGCTTTCTTT CASSFRGGITEAFF
. TRBJ1-1 . TRBV27 TGTGCCAGCAGTCCTGACAGTATGAACACTGAAGCTTTCTTT CASSPDSMNTEAFF
. TRBJ2-5 . TRBV29-1 TGCAGCATGCGACCCCAAGAGACCCAGTACTTC CSMRPQETQYF
TRBD2 TRBJ2-7 . TRBV7-9 TGTGCCAGCATTGACGGGGGGAACGAGCAGTACTTC CASIDGGNEQYF
TRBD1 TRBJ2-5 . TRBV30 TGTGCCACTGACAGGGGGCGACGGGAGACCCAGTACTTC CATDRGRRETQYF
. TRBJ1-3 . TRBV19 TGTGCCAGTAGTATCCCCGGCCCTGGAAACACCATATATTTT CASSIPGPGNTIYF
TRBD2 TRBJ2-7 once TRBV2 TGTGCCAGCAAACTAGCGGGGGGCCCAACCTACGAGCAGTACTTC CASKLAGGPTYEQYF
. TRBJ1-4 once TRBV28 TGTGCCAGCACCCGGCCGGGTAATGAAAAACTGTTTTTT CASTRPGNEKLFF
. TRBJ1-5 . TRBV4-2 TGTGCCAGCAGCCAAGATCTGGCAGGGCACCAGCATTTT CASSQDLAGHQHF
. TRBJ1-6 . TRBV30 TGTGCCTGGAGGTCTTCGGGCGTCCCACCCCTCCACTTT CAWRSSGVPPLHF
TRBD2 TRBJ2-7 . TRBV2 TGTGCCAGCAGTGAAGCGCGGACTAGGGCGTACGAGCAGTACTTC CASSEARTRAYEQYF
. TRBJ1-5 . TRBV2 TGTGCCAGCAGTGGACAAAGCAATCAGCCCCAGCATTTT CASSGQSNQPQHF
. TRBJ1-1 . TRBV29-1 TGCAGCGCAAGGACGGACGGAGACACTGAAGCTTTCTTT CSARTDGDTEAFF
TRBD1 TRBJ1-3 . TRBV5-1 TGCGCCAGCAGCTTGGCAGGGGGCATACTTGGAAACACCATATATTTT CASSLAGGILGNTIYF
TRBD1 TRBJ2-3 . TRBV7-6 TGTGCCAGCAGCAGAAGACAGGGAGTCCTGGAGTATTTT CASSRRQGVLEYF
. TRBJ1-1 few TRBV5-5 TGTGCCAGCAGAGGACAGAGGAACACTGAAGCTTTCTTT CASRGQRNTEAFF
. TRBJ1-1 few TRBV4-2 TGTGCCAGCAGCCATGAGGCCTTTGGTGAAGCTTTCTTT CASSHEAFGEAFF